The 18 T cell receptor beta chains reported below all come from one sample, sequenced in a study of blood T cells in healthy people across ages. The use of a sample-barcoded 5' primer and a J-beta primer mix characterized a second PCR of about 7 to 12 cycles. TCRdb redid the calling of the 5' RACE reads with MiXCR, one entry per CDR3 protein. Of more than 800,000 distinct CDR3 sequences in the sample, more than 40% were seen once. Sequencing was done on a sample of blood. These receptors were obtained from a woman aged 55-70 years in good health.

This clonotype was observed a few times. This sequence joins TRBV5-1 and TRBJ1-5; weak D call: TRBD1 (5 bases). This CDR3 has 17 amino acids. V gave up 1 base and J gave up 5 bases, with 19 bases separating them. In germline, CDR1 is SGHRS, CDR2 YFSETQ. The CDR3 DNA sequence: TGCGCCAGCAGCTTGTCTGGGGGAGGGGCAGGAGATCAGCCCCAGCATTTT. The encoded protein is CASSLSGGGAGDQPQHF.

The sample holds many counts of this clonotype. This chain uses TRBV7-2 with TRBJ2-7, with D unresolved. This CDR3 is built from 13 residues. Germline V gene lookup returns CDR1 SGHTA and CDR2 FQGNSA. Deletions cut 0 bases from V and 4 bases from J, with 7 bases between. The CDR3 loop is CASSLAHGYEQYF. The CDR3 region has the DNA TGTGCCAGCAGCTTAGCGCACGGATACGAGCAGTACTTC.

This clonotype occurred a few times. The J gene is TRBJ2-4, the V gene TRBV11-2, with D unclear. Germline V gene data show CDR1 as SGHAT and CDR2 as FQNNGV. Trimming removed 3 bases from V and 1 base from J, with 7 bases in between. The CDR3 consists of 14 residues. CDR3 sequence reads: CASSFVAAKNIQYF. The CDR3 DNA follows: TGTGCCAGCAGCTTTGTGGCGGCCAAAAACATTCAGTACTTC.

V and J are TRBV21-1 and TRBJ2-3. TRBV21-1 is recorded as a pseudogene. CDR3 length: 13 amino acids. The CDR3 sequence is CASSKDVRDTQYF. CDR3 DNA sequence: TGTGCCAGCAGCAAAGATGTGAGAGATACGCAGTATTTT.

A few counts support this clonotype. The chain is built from TRBV11-2 and TRBJ1-6; TRBD1 might be the D (6 bases). Trimming cost V 5 bases and J 0 bases, with 17 bases left between them. Germline V lookup: CDR1 SGHAT, CDR2 FQNNGV. This CDR3 contains 18 residues. Written as DNA, the CDR3 is TGTGCCAGCAGCCTCGACAGGAAGATCAGCTCCTATAATTCACCCCTCCACTTT. Encoded protein: CASSLDRKISSYNSPLHF.

About this clonotype: Given a much more abundant clone one base away, this may be a read error. The conserved closing phenylalanine or tryptophan is absent in this CDR3, likely reflecting a read error. The rearrangement uses TRBV20-1 and TRBJ2-5; 13 bases match TRBD2. Trimming at V came to 6 bases and at J to 5 bases, leaving 12 bases not matched to a gene. CDR1 DFQATT and CDR2 SNEGSKA come from the germline V gene (reference sequence). The CDR3 totals 16 residues. CDR3 nucleotide sequence: TGCAGTGCCTGGGGGCGGGGGACTAGCGGGATTGAGACCCAGTACCTC. Translated, it gives CSAWGRGTSGIETQYL.

This clonotype was seen a few times. The chain combines TRBV2 with TRBJ1-4; D remains unclear. V was pared by 8 bases and J by 8 bases, with 6 bases between. In germline, CDR1 is SNHLY, CDR2 FYNNEI. The CDR3 totals 10 residues. DNA for the CDR3: TGTGCCAGCCTACGGGAAAAACTGTTTTTT. Protein sequence: CASLREKLFF.

This clonotype came up a few times. The V gene is TRBV6-1, the J gene TRBJ2-1; 8 positions match TRBD1. The germline V gene has CDR1 MNHNS and CDR2 SASEGT. V dropped 7 bases and J dropped 8; count of bases not matched to a gene: 7. The CDR3 length is 13 residues. Here the CDR3 reads CASTQGVVDEQFF. For the CDR3, the DNA is TGTGCCAGCACACAGGGGGTGGTTGATGAGCAGTTCTTC.

The chain has TRBV5-1 and TRBJ2-5; 7 bases map to TRBD2. The J call may be mistaken, given a closer DNA end match to TRBJ2-7. CDR3 length equals 14 residues. Germline V gives CDR1 SGHRS, CDR2 YFSETQ. The CDR3 region has the DNA TGCGCCAGCTCCTACGGGACTACTACCTACGAGCAGTACTTC. It is translated as CASSYGTTTYEQYF.

This chain connects TRBV6-1 to TRBJ2-4; D is ambiguous. With the DNA end fitting TRBJ2-7 better, the J assignment may be wrong. Germline V gene lookup returns CDR1 MNHNS and CDR2 SASEGT. This CDR3 region has 13 residues. The CDR3, as DNA: TGTGCCAGCAGTGAATGGTATGAATACGAGCAGTACTTC. Residues: CASSEWYEYEQYF.

On this clonotype itself: The junction departs from the called germline gene at one end, perhaps through a read error. The CDR3 here is CASSDSSLYNEQFF. For the CDR3, the DNA is TGTGCCAGCAGTGACTCCAGCCTTTACAATGAGCAGTTCTTC. V is TRBV6-5 and J is TRBJ2-1; no reliable D call. Germline-derived CDR1 and CDR2 are MNHEY and SVGAGI. This CDR3 has 14 amino acids.

This clonotype was observed a few times. This chain connects TRBV5-1 to TRBJ2-3; 8 bases match TRBD2. CDR3 length: 16 amino acids. Trimming took 0 bases from V and 2 from J; bases not matched to a gene: 5. The germline gives CDR1 SGHRS, CDR2 YFSETQ. CDR3 loop: CASSLVSGINTDTQYF. The CDR3 DNA is TGCGCCAGCAGCTTGGTTAGCGGGATAAACACAGATACGCAGTATTTT.

The chain recombines TRBV15 with TRBJ2-3, with a tentative D call TRBD1 (7 bases). Germline V gene data show CDR1 as LNHNV and CDR2 as YYDKDF (reference sequence). Trimming removed 0 bases from V and 1 base from J, with 8 bases in between. The CDR3 has 15 residues. This chain's CDR3 is CATSRDRGGTDTQYF. CDR3 in DNA: TGTGCCACCAGCAGAGACAGGGGGGGCACAGATACGCAGTATTTT. Variable domain in full (rest from reference TRBV15 and TRBJ2-3): DAMVIQNPRYQVTQFGKPVTLSCSQTLNHNVMYWYQQKSSQAPKLLFHYYDKDFNNEADTPDNFQSRRPNTSFCFLDIRSPGLGDTAMYLCATSRDRGGTDTQYFGPGTRLTVL.

This clonotype was recorded a few times. The chain combines TRBV6-6 with TRBJ2-4, with a weak D call TRBD2 (6 bases). This CDR3 spans 17 amino acids. V lost 0 bases and J lost 0, with 12 bases in between. Germline V gives CDR1 MNHNY, CDR2 SVGAGI (reference sequence). The CDR3 DNA is TGTGCCAGCAGTTACTCCGCGGACTATCAAGCCAAAAACATTCAGTACTTC. This translates into CASSYSADYQAKNIQYF.

Points on this clonotype: At one boundary the junction diverges from the germline segment, which might be a read error. The chain combines TRBV7-8 with TRBJ2-6; tentatively, D is TRBD1 (6 bases). This CDR3 has 15 residues. Per the germline V gene, CDR1 is SGHVS and CDR2 is FQNEAQ. Here the CDR3 reads CACSYQGSGANVLTF. CDR3 bases: TGTGCCTGCAGCTACCAGGGGTCTGGGGCCAACGTCCTGACTTTC.

This clonotype was observed a handful of times. The rearrangement links TRBV20-1 to TRBJ2-5, with D maybe TRBD2 (5 bases). V lost 6 bases to trimming and J lost 7 bases, with 21 bases between them. The CDR3 loop spans 14 amino acids. Germline V gene sequence: CDR1 DFQATT, CDR2 SNEGSKA (reference sequence). The CDR3 DNA reads TGCAGTGCCCTTGAGAGGGCGGAGGTGTGGACCCAGTACTTC. Its translation is CSALERAEVWTQYF.

V and J are TRBV28 and TRBJ1-5; TRBD1 matches at 9 bases. Germline values: CDR1 MDHEN, CDR2 SYDVKM. The V gene end was trimmed by 5 bases and the J gene end by 0 bases; junction bases not matched to a gene: 5. This CDR3 spans 16 amino acids. CDR3 sequence (DNA): TGTGCCAGCAGTCCCGCGACAGGGGGTAGCAATCAGCCCCAGCATTTT. Encoded protein: CASSPATGGSNQPQHF.

The chain is built from TRBV30 and TRBJ2-3; tentatively, D is TRBD1 (5 bases). CDR1 is GTSNPN, CDR2 SVGIG, per germline (reference sequence). The CDR3 has 12 residues. V lost 3 bases and J lost 4, with 8 bases in between. Here the CDR3 DNA reads TGTGCCTGGAGCTCAGGGTCAGATACGCAGTATTTT. It translates to CAWSSGSDTQYF.